This T cell receptor beta chain comes out of a study of regulatory T cells in long-lasting Graves disease. The CDR3 runs to 16 residues. Trimming cost V 5 bases and J 3 bases; bases outside gene matches: 9. Germline CDR1 and CDR2: MDHEN and SYDVKM. This clonotype came up a few times. Its target is unknown. To make TCR beta libraries, researchers used iRepertoire HTBI primers and Arm-PCR of CDR3 regions. In TCRdb, the multiplex PCR reads were re-called with MiXCR into one record per CDR3 protein. The sample yields over 450,000 distinct CDR3 sequences, around a fifth seen once. Notes on the study in general: When disease was persistent, TRBV28, TRBJ1-2 and TRBJ2-5 were the favored segments. The number of shared public clonotypes was higher in persistent patients (more than 2,500) than new patients (966).

Time point indicated: persistent/refractory GD, antithyroid drugs over 5 years with positive TRAb. Isolated PBMC RNA provided the starting material for the TCR library. Blood from the periphery, approximately 9 milliliters in all, was drawn into EDTA tubes. The starting material was peripheral blood mononuclear cells (PBMCs), obtained when the disease was refractory, from a patient treated with antithyroid drugs. The clonotype comes from a female donor with Graves disease. The V gene is TRBV28, the J gene TRBJ2-1; TRBD1 agrees at 8 bases. CDR3 bases: TGTGCCAGCAGTCCACCCAGGGGGCTCCTCTACAATGAGCAGTTCTTC. Protein sequence: CASSPPRGLLYNEQFF.